This T cell receptor (beta chain) is drawn from a study of blood T cell repertoires in COVID-19 (dated by TCRdb to 2020 to 2021). For context, the study as a whole: Samples from collaborators originated in the United States, Italy and Spain and spanned both the acute and convalescent phases of COVID-19. The material from the prospective study consisted of cDNA or gDNA derived from T cells, B-cell-depleted T cells, or PBMCs. Deeply sampled blood TCRbeta repertoires from subjects exposed to, actively infected with, or recovered from COVID-19 were included in the dataset. The repertoires were released in a freely available public database intended as a resource for research on the immune response to SARS-CoV-2. The samples were drawn from the first 160 participants of the ongoing ImmuneRACE study and from 1,254 subjects provided by 6 global collaborators. Nearly every sample came with metadata listing a de-identified subject ID, COVID-19 status, age in years and sex. HLA class I and class II types, where available, came from metadata supplied by the sample provider rather than from assay-based typing. General study outcomes and caveats: The quantity of clinical and demographic metadata differed by source and by participant and was supplied without curation.

TCRbeta CDR3 regions were amplified from genomic DNA using the immunoSEQ Assay, a bias-controlled multiplex PCR. Regarding the original processing steps: The number of nucleated cells in each sample was estimated from the amplification of reference gene primers within the assay. To quantify the absolute abundance of each unique TCRbeta CDR3 rearrangement, sequence reads were collapsed and filtered. For each sample, productive Simpson clonality was calculated as the square root of Simpson's diversity index across productive rearrangements. Drawn from immuneACCESS, this table holds only the in-frame rearrangements with V and J called that TCRdb kept. Clones are partly lost; checked studies trace under half to an unresolved V gene and leave the rest unexplained. The D gene and trimming were derived from the DNA, and the V and J assignments and clone size from that table. In all, the sample holds hundreds of thousands of clones, and about 86% of those were seen once. The leading ten clones occupy 2.1% of the sample.

Samples from volunteer blood donors who had recovered from COVID-19 were contributed by a second Seattle source. Collaborating institutions collected whole blood in K2EDTA tubes following their own protocols. Collaborator samples were shipped for TCRbeta analysis as frozen whole blood, isolated PBMCs, or DNA extracted from either sample type. For this clone: Its antigen is currently not known. Base-call qualities are not available, and no considerably larger clone is one nucleotide away.

This TCR derives from a woman in her thirties who had recovered from COVID-19. Source material: peripheral blood.

The base sequence is TGTGCCAGCAGCTTTTCTTTTAAAGAGACCCAGTACTTC. The translation is CASSFSFKETQYF. In this chain, TRBV7-2 is recombined with TRBJ2-5; the D gene is unclear. From the germline V gene, CDR1 is SGHTA and CDR2 is FQGNSA. Relative to germline, V is 3 bases shorter and J is 3 bases shorter, with 8 bases between their ends. The CDR3, cysteine through phenylalanine, is 13 amino acids long. CDR3 DNA only is kept here, 39 bases in frame from base 1.